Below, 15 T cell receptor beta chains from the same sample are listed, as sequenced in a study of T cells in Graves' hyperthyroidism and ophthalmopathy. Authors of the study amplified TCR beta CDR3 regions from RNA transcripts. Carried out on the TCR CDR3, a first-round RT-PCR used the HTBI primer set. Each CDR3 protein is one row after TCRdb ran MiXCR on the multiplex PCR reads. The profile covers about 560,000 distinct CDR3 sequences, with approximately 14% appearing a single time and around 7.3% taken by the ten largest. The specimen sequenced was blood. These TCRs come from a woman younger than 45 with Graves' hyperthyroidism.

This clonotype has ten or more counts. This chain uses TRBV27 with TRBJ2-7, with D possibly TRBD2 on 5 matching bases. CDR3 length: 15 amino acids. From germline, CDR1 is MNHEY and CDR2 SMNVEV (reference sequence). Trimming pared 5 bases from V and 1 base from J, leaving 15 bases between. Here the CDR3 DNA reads TGTGCCAGCAGTCCAGCCAGGACTGCGTCCTACGAGCAGTACTTC. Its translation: CASSPARTASYEQYF.

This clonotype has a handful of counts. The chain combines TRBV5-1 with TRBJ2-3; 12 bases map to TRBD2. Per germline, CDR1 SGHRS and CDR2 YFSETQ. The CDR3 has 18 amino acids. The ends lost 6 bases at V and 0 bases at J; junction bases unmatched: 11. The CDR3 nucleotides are TGCGCCAGCACGTCGCCGGGACTAGCGGGCGCTAGCACAGATACGCAGTATTTT. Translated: CASTSPGLAGASTDTQYF. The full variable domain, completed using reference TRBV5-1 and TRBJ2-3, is KAGVTQTPRYLIKTRGQQVTLSCSPISGHRSVSWYQQTPGQGLQFLFEYFSETQRNKGNFPGRFSGRQFSNSRSEMNVSTLELGDSALYLCASTSPGLAGASTDTQYFGPGTRLTVL.

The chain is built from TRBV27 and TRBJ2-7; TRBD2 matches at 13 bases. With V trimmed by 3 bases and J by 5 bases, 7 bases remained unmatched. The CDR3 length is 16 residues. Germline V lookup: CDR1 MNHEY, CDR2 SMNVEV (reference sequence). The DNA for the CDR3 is TGTGCCAGCAGTTTCTTACTAGCGGGAGGGCCCCACGAGCAGTACTTC. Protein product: CASSFLLAGGPHEQYF.

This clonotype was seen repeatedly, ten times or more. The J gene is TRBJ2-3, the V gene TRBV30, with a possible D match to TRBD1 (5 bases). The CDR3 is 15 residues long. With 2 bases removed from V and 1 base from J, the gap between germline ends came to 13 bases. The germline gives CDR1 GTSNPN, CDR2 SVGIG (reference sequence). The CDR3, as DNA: TGTGCCTGGAGTCGATCCAGGGTGGGCACAGATACGCAGTATTTT. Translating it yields CAWSRSRVGTDTQYF.

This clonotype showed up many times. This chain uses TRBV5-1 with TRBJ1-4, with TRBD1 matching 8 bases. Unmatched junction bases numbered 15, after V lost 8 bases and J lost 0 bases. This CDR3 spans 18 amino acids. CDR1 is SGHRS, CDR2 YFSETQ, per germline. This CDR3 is CARDRDRRSHPTNEKLFF. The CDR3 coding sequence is TGCGCCAGAGACCGGGACAGGCGATCTCATCCAACTAATGAAAAACTGTTTTTT.

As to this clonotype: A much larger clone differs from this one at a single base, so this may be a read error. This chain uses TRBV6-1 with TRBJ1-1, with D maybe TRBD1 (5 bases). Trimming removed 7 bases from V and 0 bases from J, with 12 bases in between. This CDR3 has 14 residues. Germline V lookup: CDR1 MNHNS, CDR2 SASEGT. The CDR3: CASTLAGVNTEAFF. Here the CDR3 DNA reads TGTGCCAGCACCCTCGCGGGGGTGAACACTGAAGCTTTCTTT.

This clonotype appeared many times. CDR3 DNA sequence: TGTGCCAGCAGCTTAGAAGGCTATAGCACAGATACGCAGTATTTT. This sequence encodes CASSLEGYSTDTQYF. The chain combines TRBV7-2 with TRBJ2-3, with D unresolved. Germline CDR1 SGHTA, CDR2 FQGNSA. Trimming cost V 1 base and J 0 bases, with 8 bases left between them. The CDR3 spans 15 residues.

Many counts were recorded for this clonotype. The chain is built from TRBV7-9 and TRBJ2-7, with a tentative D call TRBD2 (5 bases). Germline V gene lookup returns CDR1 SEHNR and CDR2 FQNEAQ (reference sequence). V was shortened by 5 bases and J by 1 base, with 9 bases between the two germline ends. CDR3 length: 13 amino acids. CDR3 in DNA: TGTGCCAGCAGCCGATCGGGATCCTACGAGCAGTACTTC. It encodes CASSRSGSYEQYF.

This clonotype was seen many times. The CDR3 is CASSTIPAGTGELFF. CDR3 in DNA: TGTGCCAGCAGCACAATCCCCGCGGGGACCGGGGAGCTGTTTTTT. V gene TRBV7-2 combines with J gene TRBJ2-2, with D maybe TRBD2 (6 bases). The CDR3 covers 15 residues. The V gene lost 5 bases and the J gene lost 5 bases, with 15 bases spanning the gap. CDR1 is SGHTA and CDR2 is FQGNSA in the germline V gene.

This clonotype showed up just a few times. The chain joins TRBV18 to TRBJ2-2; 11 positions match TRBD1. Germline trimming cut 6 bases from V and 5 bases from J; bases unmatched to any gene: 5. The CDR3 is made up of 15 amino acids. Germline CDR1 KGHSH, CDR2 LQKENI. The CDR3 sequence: CASSRGQGATGELFF. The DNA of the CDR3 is TGTGCCAGCTCTCGAGGACAGGGGGCTACCGGGGAGCTGTTTTTT. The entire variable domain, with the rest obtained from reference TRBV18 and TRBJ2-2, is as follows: NAGVMQNPRHLVRRRGQEARLRCSPMKGHSHVYWYRQLPEEGLKFMVYLQKENIIDESGMPKERFSAEFPKEGPSILRIQQVVRGDSAAYFCASSRGQGATGELFFGEGSRLTVL.

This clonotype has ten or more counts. The CDR3 DNA reads TGTGCCAGCTCACCACCCGTGACCGCGGGTGGCTACACCTTC. Translation gives CASSPPVTAGGYTF. V and J are TRBV18 and TRBJ1-2; D gene uncertain. The CDR3 totals 14 residues. Germline values: CDR1 KGHSH, CDR2 LQKENI. V was clipped by 0 bases and J by 7 bases, with 12 bases between them. The variable domain in full, with the rest retrieved from reference TRBV18 and TRBJ1-2, is NAGVMQNPRHLVRRRGQEARLRCSPMKGHSHVYWYRQLPEEGLKFMVYLQKENIIDESGMPKERFSAEFPKEGPSILRIQQVVRGDSAAYFCASSPPVTAGGYTFGSGTRLTVV.

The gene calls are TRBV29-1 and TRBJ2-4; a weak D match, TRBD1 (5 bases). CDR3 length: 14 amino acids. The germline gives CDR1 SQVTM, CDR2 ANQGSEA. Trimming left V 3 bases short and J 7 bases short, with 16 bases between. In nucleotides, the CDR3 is TGCAGCGTTGAGAACGAAGGCAGGGCGAACATTCAGTACTTC. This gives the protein CSVENEGRANIQYF.

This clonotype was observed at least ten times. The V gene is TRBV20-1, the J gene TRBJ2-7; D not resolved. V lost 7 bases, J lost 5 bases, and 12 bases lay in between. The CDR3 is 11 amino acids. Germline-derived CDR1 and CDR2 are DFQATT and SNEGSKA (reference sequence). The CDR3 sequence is CSGTTADEQYF. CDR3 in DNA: TGCAGTGGCACTACGGCGGACGAGCAGTACTTC.

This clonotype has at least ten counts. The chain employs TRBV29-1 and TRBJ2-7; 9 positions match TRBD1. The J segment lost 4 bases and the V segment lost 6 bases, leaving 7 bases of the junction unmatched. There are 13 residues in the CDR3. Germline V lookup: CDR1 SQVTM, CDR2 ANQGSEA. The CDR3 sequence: CSVGQGRGYEQYF. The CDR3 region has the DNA TGCAGCGTGGGACAGGGCCGGGGGTACGAGCAGTACTTC.

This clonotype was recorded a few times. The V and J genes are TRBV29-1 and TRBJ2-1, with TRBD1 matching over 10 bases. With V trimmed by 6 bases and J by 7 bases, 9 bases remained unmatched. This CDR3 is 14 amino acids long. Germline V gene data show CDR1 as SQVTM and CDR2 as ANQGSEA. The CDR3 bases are TGCAGCGTCGGGACAGGGGAAGGGATGAATGAGCAGTTCTTC. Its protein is CSVGTGEGMNEQFF.